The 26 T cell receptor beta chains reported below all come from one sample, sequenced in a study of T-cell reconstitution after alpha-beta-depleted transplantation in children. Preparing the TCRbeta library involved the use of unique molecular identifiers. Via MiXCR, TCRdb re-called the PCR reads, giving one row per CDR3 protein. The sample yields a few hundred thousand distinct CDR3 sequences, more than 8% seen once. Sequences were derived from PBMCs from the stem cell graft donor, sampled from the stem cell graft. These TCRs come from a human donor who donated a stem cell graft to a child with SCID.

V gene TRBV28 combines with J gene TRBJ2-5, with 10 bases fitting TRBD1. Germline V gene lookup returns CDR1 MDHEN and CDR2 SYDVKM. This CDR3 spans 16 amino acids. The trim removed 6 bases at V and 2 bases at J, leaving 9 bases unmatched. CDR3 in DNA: TGTGCCAGCAGCTCGCGTGACAGGGGGCGACAAGAGACCCAGTACTTC. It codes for CASSSRDRGRQETQYF.

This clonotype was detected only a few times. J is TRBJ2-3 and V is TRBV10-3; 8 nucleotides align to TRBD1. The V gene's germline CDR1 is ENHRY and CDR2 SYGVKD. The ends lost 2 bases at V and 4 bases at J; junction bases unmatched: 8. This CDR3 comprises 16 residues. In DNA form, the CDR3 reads TGTGCCATCAGTGAGCAGGGGGCGTTTATAGCAGATACGCAGTATTTT. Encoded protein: CAISEQGAFIADTQYF.

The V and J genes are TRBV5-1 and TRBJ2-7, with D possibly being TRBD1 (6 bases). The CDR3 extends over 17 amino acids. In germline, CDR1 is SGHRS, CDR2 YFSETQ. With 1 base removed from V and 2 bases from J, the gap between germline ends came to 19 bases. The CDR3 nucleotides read TGCGCCAGCAGCTTGAAATCGCGGCGGACAGATCCCTACGAGCAGTACTTC. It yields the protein CASSLKSRRTDPYEQYF.

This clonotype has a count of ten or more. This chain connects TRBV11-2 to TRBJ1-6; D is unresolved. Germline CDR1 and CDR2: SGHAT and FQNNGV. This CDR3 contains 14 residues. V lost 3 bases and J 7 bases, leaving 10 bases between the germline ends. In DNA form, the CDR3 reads TGTGCCAGCAGCTTGCCGGTGAAAAATTCACCCCTCCACTTT. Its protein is CASSLPVKNSPLHF.

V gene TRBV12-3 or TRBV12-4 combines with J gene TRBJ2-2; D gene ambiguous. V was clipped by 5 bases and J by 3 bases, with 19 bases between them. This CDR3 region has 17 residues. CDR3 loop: CASSLIGSTWYTGELFF. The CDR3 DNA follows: TGTGCCAGCAGTCTAATCGGATCCACTTGGTACACCGGGGAGCTGTTTTTT.

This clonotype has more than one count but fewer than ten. CDR3 sequence: CSASREIYEQYF. CDR3 bases: TGCAGTGCTAGCCGGGAGATCTACGAGCAGTACTTC. The V and J genes are TRBV20-1 and TRBJ2-7; possible D gene TRBD2, 6 bases. This CDR3 has 12 residues. V was pared by 3 bases and J by 3 bases, with 9 bases between. Looked up from germline, CDR1 is DFQATT and CDR2 is SNEGSKA (reference sequence).

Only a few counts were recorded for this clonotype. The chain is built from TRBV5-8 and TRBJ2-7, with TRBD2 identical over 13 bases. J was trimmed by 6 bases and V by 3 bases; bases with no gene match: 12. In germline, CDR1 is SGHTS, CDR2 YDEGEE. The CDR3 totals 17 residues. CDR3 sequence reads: CASSSYKLAGGPAEQYF. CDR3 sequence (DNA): TGTGCCAGCAGCTCCTACAAACTAGCGGGGGGGCCCGCCGAGCAGTACTTC.

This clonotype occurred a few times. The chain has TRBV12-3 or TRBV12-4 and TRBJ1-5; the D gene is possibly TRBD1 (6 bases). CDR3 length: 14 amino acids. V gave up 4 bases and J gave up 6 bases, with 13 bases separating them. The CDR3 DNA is TGTGCCAGCAGTTGGGGCCGGGACACTCAGCCCCAGCATTTT. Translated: CASSWGRDTQPQHF.

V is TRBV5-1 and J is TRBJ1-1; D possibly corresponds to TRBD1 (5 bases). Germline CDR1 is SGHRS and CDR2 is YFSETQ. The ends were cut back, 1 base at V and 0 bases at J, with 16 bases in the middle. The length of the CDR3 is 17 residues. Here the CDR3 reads CASSLNWDLNMNTEAFF. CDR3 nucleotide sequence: TGCGCCAGCAGCTTGAATTGGGACCTCAACATGAACACTGAAGCTTTCTTT.

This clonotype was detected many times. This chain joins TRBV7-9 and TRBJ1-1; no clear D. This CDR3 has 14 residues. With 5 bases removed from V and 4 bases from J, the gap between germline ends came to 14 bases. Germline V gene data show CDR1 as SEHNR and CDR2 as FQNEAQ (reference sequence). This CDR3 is CASSLDAGGTEAFF. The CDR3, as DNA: TGTGCCAGCAGCCTGGACGCCGGAGGCACTGAAGCTTTCTTT.

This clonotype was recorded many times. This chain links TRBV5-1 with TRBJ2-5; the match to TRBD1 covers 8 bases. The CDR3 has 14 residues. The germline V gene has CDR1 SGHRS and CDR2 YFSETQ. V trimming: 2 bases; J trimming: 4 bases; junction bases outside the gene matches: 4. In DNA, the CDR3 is TGCGCCAGCAGCTTTCAGGGGGCTGGAGAGACCCAGTACTTC. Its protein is CASSFQGAGETQYF.

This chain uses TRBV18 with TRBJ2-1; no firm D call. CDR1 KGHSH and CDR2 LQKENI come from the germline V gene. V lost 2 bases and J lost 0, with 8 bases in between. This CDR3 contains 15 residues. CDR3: CASSPWQSSYNEQFF. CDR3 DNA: TGTGCCAGCTCACCATGGCAAAGCTCCTACAATGAGCAGTTCTTC. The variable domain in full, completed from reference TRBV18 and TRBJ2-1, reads NAGVMQNPRHLVRRRGQEARLRCSPMKGHSHVYWYRQLPEEGLKFMVYLQKENIIDESGMPKERFSAEFPKEGPSILRIQQVVRGDSAAYFCASSPWQSSYNEQFFGPGTRLTVL.

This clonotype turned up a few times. CDR3 DNA: TGTGCCAGCAGTCCAGGACAGCTCTATGGCTACACCTTC. It specifies CASSPGQLYGYTF. The chain is built from TRBV27 and TRBJ1-2, with TRBD1 as a possible D gene (6 bases). The CDR3 has 13 residues. The germline gives CDR1 MNHEY, CDR2 SMNVEV (reference sequence). Trimming removed 5 bases at V and 4 bases at J, with 11 bases between.

CDR3 DNA: TGTGCCAGCAGCCCCCAGGCACGGTCCTACGAGCAGTACTTC. This translates into CASSPQARSYEQYF. The chain joins TRBV21-1 to TRBJ2-7. TRBV21-1 is termed a pseudogene. CDR3 size: 14 residues.

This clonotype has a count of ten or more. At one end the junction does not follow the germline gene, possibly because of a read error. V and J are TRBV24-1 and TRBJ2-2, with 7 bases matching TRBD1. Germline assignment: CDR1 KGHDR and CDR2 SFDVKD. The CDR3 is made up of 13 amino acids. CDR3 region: CAREGGFTGDLFF. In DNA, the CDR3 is TGTGCGCGAGAAGGGGGCTTCACCGGGGACCTGTTTTTT.

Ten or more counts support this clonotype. The CDR3 DNA reads TGCGCCAGCAGCTTGGGACAGGAAAACATTCAGTACTTC. It specifies CASSLGQENIQYF. The genes are TRBV5-1 and TRBJ2-4, with D maybe TRBD1 (6 bases). The CDR3 covers 13 residues. Germline V CDR1 and CDR2: SGHRS, YFSETQ. V dropped 0 bases and J dropped 5 bases, with 6 bases sitting between them.

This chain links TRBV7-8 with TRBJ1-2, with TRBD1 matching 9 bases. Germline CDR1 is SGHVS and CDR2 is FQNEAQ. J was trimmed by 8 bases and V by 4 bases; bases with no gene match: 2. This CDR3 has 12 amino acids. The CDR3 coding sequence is TGTGCCAGCAGCTCACAGGGGGCCGGCTACACCTTC. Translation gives CASSSQGAGYTF. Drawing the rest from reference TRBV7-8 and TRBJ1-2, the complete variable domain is GAGVSQSPRYKVAKRGQDVALRCDPISGHVSLFWYQQALGQGPEFLTYFQNEAQLDKSGLPSDRFFAERPEGSVSTLKIQRTQQEDSAVYLCASSSQGAGYTFGSGTRLTVV.

The CDR3 sequence: CASSSLNGAQETQYF. DNA for the CDR3: TGCGCCAGCAGCTCCCTTAATGGGGCACAAGAGACCCAGTACTTC. The chain carries TRBV5-1 and TRBJ2-5; D possibly corresponds to TRBD1 (5 bases). Trimming pared 3 bases from V and 2 bases from J, leaving 14 bases between. This CDR3 comprises 15 residues. CDR1 SGHRS and CDR2 YFSETQ come from the germline V gene.

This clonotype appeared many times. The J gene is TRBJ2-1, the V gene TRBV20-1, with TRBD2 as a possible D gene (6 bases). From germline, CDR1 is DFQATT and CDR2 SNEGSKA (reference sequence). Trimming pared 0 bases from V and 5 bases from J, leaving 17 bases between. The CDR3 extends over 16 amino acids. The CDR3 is CSARDFKLALDNEQFF. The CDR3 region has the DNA TGCAGTGCTAGAGATTTCAAACTAGCTTTGGACAATGAGCAGTTCTTC.

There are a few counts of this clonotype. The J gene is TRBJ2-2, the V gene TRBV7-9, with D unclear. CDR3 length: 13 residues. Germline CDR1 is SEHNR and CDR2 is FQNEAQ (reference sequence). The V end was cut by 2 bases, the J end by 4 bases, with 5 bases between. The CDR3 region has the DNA TGTGCCAGCAGCTTACCCGGCACCGGGGAGCTGTTTTTT. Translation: CASSLPGTGELFF.

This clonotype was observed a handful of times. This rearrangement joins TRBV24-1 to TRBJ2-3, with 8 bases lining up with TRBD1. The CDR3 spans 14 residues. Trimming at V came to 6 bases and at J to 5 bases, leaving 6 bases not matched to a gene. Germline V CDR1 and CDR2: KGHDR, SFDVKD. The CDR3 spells CATSQGQGGDTQYF. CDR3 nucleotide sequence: TGTGCCACCAGTCAAGGACAGGGTGGAGATACGCAGTATTTT.

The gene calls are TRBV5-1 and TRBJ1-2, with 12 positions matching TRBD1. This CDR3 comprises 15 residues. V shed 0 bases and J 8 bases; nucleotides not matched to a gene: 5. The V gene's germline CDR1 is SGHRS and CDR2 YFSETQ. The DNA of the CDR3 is TGCGCCAGCAGCTTGGAGGGACAGGGGGCGTCAGGCTACACCTTC. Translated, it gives CASSLEGQGASGYTF.

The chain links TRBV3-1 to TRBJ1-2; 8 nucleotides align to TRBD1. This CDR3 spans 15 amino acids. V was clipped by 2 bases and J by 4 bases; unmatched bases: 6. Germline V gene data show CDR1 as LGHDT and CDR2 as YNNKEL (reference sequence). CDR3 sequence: CASSQNRGGFYGYTF. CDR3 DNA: TGTGCCAGCAGCCAAAACAGGGGGGGATTCTATGGCTACACCTTC.

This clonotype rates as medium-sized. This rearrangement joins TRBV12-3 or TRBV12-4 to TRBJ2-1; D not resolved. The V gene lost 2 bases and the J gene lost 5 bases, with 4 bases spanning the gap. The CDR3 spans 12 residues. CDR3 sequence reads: CASSLPNNEQFF. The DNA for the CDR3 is TGTGCCAGCAGTTTACCCAACAATGAGCAGTTCTTC.

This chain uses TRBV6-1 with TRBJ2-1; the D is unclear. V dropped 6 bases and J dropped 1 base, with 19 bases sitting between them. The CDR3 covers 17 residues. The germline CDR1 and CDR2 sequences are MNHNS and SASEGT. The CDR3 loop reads CASRPLGGVISYNEQFF. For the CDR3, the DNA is TGTGCCAGCAGGCCCTTGGGTGGGGTGATATCCTACAATGAGCAGTTCTTC.

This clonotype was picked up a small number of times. CDR3 DNA sequence: TGCGCCAGCAGCCTCGCTGCGAGTATCAATGAGCAGTTCTTC. Translating gives CASSLAASINEQFF. The rearrangement links TRBV4-1 to TRBJ2-1, with unresolved D. Germline V gene data show CDR1 as MGHRA and CDR2 as YSYEKL. Between the trimmed V and J ends, which lost 4 bases and 6 bases, there was a span of 13 bases. This CDR3 contains 14 residues.